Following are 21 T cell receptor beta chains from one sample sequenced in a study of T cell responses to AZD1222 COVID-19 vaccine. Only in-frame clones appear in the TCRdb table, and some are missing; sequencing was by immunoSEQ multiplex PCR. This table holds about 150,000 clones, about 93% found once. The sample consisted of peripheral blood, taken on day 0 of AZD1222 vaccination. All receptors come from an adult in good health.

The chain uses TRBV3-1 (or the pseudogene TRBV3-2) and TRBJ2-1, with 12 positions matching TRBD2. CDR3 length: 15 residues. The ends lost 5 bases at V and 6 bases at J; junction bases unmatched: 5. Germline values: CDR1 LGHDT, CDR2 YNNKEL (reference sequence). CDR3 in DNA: TGTGCCAGCAGCTGGACTAGCGGGATTAGCAATGAGCAGTTCTTC. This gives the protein CASSWTSGISNEQFF.

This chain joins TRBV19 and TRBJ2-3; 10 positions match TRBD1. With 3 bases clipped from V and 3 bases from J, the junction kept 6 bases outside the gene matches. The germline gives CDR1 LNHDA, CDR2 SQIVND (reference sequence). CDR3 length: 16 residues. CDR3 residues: CASSIWDRGKTDTQYF. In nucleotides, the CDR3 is TGTGCCAGTAGTATTTGGGACAGGGGAAAAACAGATACGCAGTATTTT.

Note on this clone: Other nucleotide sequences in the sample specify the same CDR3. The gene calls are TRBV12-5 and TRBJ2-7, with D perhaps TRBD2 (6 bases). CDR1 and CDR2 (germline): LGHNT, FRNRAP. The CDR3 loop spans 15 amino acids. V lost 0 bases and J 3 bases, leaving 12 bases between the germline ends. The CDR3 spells CASGLVRRGSYEQYF. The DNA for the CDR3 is TGTGCTAGTGGTTTGGTACGCCGGGGGAGCTACGAGCAGTACTTC.

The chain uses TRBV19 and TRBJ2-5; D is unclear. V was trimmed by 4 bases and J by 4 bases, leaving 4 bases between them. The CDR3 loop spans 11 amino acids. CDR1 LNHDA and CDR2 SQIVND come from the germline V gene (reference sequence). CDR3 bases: TGTGCCAGTAGTACAGGAGAGACCCAGTACTTC. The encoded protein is CASSTGETQYF.

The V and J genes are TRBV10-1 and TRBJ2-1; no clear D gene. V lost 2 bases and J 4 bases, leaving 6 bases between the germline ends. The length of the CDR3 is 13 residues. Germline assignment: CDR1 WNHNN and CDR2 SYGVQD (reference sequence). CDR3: CASSEGQYNEQFF. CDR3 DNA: TGCGCCAGCAGTGAGGGCCAGTACAATGAGCAGTTCTTC.

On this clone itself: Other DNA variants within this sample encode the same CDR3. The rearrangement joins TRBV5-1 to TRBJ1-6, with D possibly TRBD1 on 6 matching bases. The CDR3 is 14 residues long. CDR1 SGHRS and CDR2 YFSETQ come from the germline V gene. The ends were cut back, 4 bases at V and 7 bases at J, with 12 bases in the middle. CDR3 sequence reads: CASSPGGANSPLHF. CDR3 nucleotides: TGCGCCAGCAGCCCCGGGGGGGCCAATTCACCCCTCCACTTT.

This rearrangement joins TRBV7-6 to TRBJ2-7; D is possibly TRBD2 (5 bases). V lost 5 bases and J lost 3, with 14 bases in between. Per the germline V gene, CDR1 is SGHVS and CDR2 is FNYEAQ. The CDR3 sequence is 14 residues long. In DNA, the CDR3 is TGTGCCAGCAGCCCATCCGCGGGTCACTACGAGCAGTACTTC. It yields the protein CASSPSAGHYEQYF. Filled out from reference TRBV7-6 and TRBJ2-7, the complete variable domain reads GAGVSQSPRYKVTKRGQDVALRCDPISGHVSLYWYRQALGQGPEFLTYFNYEAQQDKSGLPNDRFSAERPEGSISTLTIQRTEQRDSAMYRCASSPSAGHYEQYFGPGTRLTVT.

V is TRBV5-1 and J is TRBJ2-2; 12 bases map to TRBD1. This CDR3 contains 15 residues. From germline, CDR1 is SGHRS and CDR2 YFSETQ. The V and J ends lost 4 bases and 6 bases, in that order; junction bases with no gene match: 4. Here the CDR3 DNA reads TGCGCCAGCAGCCCGGGACAGGGGGCCGCCGGGGAGCTGTTTTTT. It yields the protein CASSPGQGAAGELFF. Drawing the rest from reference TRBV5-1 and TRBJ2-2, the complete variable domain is KAGVTQTPRYLIKTRGQQVTLSCSPISGHRSVSWYQQTPGQGLQFLFEYFSETQRNKGNFPGRFSGRQFSNSRSEMNVSTLELGDSALYLCASSPGQGAAGELFFGEGSRLTVL.

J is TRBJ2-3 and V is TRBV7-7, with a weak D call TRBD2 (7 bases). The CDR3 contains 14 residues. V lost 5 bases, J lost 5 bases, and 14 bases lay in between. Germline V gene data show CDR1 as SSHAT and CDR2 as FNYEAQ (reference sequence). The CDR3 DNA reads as TGTGCCAGCAGCCGAACCGGGGGGCAAGATACGCAGTATTTT. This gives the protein CASSRTGGQDTQYF.

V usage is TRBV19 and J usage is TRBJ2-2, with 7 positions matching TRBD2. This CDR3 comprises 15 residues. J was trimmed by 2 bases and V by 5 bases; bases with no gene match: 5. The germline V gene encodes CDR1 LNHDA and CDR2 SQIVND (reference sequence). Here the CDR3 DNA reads TGTGCCAGTAGTTATACTAGCGTTAACACCGGGGAGCTGTTTTTT. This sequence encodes CASSYTSVNTGELFF.

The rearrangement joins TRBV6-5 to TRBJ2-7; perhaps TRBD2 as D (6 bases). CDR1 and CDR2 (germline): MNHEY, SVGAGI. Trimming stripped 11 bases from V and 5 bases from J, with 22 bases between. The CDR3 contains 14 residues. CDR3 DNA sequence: TGTGCCGTTCACAGGAGGGCCCTTTCCCACGAGCAGTACTTC. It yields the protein CAVHRRALSHEQYF.

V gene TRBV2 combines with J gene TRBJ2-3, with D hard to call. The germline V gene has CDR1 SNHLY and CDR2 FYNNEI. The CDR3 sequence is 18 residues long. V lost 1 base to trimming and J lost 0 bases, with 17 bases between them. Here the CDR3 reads CASSEDWQPQISTDTQYF. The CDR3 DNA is TGTGCCAGCAGTGAAGACTGGCAGCCCCAGATCAGCACAGATACGCAGTATTTT.

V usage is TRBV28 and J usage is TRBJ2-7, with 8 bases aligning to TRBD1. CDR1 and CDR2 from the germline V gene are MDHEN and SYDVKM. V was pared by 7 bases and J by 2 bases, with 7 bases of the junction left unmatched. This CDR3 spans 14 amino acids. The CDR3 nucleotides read TGTGCCAGCACCATGGACAGGGCAACCTACGAGCAGTACTTC. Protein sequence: CASTMDRATYEQYF.

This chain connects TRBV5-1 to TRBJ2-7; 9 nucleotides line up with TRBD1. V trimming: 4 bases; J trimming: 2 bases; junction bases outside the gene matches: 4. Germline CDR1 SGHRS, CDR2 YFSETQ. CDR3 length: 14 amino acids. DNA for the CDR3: TGCGCCAGCAGCCCCAGACAGGGGGCCTACGAGCAGTACTTC. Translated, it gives CASSPRQGAYEQYF.

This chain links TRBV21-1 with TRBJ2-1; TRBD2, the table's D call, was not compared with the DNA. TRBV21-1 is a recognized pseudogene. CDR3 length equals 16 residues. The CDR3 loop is CASSKGELAGVEEQFF. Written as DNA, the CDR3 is TGTGCCAGCAGCAAAGGGGAATTAGCGGGAGTGGAGGAGCAGTTCTTC.

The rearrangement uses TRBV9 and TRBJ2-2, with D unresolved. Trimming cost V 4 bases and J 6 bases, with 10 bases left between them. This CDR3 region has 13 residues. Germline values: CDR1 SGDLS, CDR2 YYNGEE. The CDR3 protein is CASSRWGSGELFF. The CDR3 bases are TGTGCCAGCAGCCGTTGGGGTTCCGGGGAGCTGTTTTTT.

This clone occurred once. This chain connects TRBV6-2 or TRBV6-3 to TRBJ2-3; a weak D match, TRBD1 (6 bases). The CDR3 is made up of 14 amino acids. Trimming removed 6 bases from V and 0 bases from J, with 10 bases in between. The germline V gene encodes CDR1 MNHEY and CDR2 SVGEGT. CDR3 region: CASSRTASTDTQYF. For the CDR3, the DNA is TGTGCCAGCAGCCGGACAGCTAGCACAGATACGCAGTATTTT.

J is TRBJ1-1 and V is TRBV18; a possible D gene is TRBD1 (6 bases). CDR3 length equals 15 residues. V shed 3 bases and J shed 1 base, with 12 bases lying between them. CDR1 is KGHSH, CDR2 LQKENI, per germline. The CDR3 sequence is CASSPRTDPNTEAFF. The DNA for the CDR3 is TGTGCCAGCTCACCGCGGACAGACCCGAACACTGAAGCTTTCTTT.

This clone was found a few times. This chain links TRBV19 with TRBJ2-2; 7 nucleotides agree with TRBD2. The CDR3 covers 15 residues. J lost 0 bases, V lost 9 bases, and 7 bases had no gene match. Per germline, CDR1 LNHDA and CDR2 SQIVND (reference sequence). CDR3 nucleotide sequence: TGTGCCAGCTACCAAAGCGGGACGAACACCGGGGAGCTGTTTTTT. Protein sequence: CASYQSGTNTGELFF.

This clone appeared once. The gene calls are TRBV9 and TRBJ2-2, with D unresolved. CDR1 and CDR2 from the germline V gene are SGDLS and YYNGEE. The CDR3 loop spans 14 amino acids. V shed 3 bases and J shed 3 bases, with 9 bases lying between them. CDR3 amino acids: CASSERLYTGELFF. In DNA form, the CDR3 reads TGTGCCAGCAGCGAGCGTCTTTACACCGGGGAGCTGTTTTTT.

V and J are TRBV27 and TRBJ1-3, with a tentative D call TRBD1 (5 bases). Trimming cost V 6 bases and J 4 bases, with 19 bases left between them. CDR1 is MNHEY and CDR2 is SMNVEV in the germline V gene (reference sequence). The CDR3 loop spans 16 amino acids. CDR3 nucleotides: TGTGCCAGCAGACCCCTGGGACCCGGGAGAGGAAACACCATATATTTT. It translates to CASRPLGPGRGNTIYF.